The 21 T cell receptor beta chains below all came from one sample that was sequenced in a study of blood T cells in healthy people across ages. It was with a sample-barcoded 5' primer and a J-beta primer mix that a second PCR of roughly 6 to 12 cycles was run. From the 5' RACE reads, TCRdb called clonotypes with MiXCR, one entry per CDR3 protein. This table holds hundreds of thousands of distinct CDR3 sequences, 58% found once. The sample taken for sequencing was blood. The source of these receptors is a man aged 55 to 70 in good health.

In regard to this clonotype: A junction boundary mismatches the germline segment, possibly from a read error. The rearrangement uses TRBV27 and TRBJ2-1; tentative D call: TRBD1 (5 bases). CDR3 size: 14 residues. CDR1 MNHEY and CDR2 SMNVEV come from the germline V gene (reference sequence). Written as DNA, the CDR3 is TGTGCCAGCAGTTTACGGGCAGGGTACAATGAGCGGTTCTTC. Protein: CASSLRAGYNERFF.

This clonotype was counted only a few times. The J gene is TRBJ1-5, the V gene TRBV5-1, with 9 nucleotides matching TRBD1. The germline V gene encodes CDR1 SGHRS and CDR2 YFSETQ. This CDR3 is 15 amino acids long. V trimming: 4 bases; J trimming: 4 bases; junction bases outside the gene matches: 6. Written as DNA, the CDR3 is TGCGCCAGCAGCCGGACAGGGGAGGGAAATCAGCCCCAGCATTTT. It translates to CASSRTGEGNQPQHF.

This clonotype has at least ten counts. The CDR3 loop is CASSLAGGVYNEQFF. DNA of the CDR3: TGTGCCAGCAGCTTAGCCGGGGGGGTATACAATGAGCAGTTCTTC. The chain combines TRBV7-2 with TRBJ2-1; 8 positions agree with TRBD2. Losses at the gene ends were 0 bases for V and 4 bases for J; bases not matched to a gene: 2. This CDR3 spans 15 amino acids. In germline, CDR1 is SGHTA, CDR2 FQGNSA.

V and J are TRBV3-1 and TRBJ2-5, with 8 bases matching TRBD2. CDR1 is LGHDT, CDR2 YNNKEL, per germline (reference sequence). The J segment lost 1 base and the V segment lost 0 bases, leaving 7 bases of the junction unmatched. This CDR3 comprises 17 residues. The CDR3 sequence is CASSQDSVAGTQETQYF. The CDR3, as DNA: TGTGCCAGCAGCCAAGACTCGGTAGCGGGGACCCAAGAGACCCAGTACTTC.

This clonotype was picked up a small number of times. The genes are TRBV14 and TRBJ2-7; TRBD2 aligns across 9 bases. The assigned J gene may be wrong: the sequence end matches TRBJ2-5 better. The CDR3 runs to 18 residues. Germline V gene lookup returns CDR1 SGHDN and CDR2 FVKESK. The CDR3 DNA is TGTGCCAGCAGCCAAGATCCCCAGCGGGGGGCCGTTAGAGAGACCCAGTACTTC. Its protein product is CASSQDPQRGAVRETQYF.

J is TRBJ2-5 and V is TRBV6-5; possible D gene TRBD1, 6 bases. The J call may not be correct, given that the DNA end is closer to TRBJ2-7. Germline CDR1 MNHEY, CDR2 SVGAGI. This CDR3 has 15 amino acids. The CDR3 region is CASSYSQGPLFEQYF. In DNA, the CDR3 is TGTGCCAGCAGTTACTCACAGGGCCCCCTTTTCGAGCAGTACTTC.

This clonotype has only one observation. CDR3 residues: CSAGQVASYEQYF. The DNA for the CDR3 is TGCAGTGCAGGACAGGTGGCCTCCTACGAGCAGTACTTC. The chain combines TRBV20-1 with TRBJ2-7, with 7 bases identical to TRBD1. This CDR3 region has 13 residues. Germline V gene data show CDR1 as DFQATT and CDR2 as SNEGSKA (reference sequence). The junction had 5 bases not matched to a gene; V was cut back by 6 bases and J by 0 bases.

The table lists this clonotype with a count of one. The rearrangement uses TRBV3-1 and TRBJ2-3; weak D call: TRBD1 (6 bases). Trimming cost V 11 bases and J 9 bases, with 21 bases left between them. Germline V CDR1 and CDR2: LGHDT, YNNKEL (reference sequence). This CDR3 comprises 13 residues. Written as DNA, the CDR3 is TGTGCCTCCAGGGGTCCAGTTGGAAGGACGCAGTATTTT. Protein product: CASRGPVGRTQYF.

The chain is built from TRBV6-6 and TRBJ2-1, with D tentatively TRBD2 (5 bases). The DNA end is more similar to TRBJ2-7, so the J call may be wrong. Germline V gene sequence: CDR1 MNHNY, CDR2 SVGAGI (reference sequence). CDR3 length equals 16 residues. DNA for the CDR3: TGTGCCAGCAGTTTCCCCAGGAGGAGCTCCTACAATGAGCAGTACTTC. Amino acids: CASSFPRRSSYNEQYF.

This chain's CDR3 is CSAAVAGGLQETQYF. CDR3 in DNA: TGCAGTGCTGCAGTAGCGGGGGGCTTGCAAGAGACCCAGTACTTC. The chain combines TRBV20-1 with TRBJ2-7; TRBD2 matches at 10 bases. The J call may be faulty, since TRBJ2-5 better matches the DNA end. The CDR3 is 15 residues long. Germline lookup yields CDR1 DFQATT and CDR2 SNEGSKA (reference sequence).

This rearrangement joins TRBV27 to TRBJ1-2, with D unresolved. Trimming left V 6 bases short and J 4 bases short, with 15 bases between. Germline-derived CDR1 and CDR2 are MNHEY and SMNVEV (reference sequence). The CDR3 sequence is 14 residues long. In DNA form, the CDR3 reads TGTGCCAGCAGCCCCCTTGCGGGCGGCTATGGCTACACCTTC. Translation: CASSPLAGGYGYTF.

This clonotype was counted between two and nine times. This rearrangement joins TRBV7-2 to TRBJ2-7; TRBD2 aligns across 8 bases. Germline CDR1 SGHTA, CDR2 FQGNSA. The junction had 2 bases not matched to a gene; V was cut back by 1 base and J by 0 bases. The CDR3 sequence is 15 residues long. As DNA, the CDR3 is TGTGCCAGCAGCTTAGAGCGGGGGATCTCCTACGAGCAGTACTTC. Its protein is CASSLERGISYEQYF.

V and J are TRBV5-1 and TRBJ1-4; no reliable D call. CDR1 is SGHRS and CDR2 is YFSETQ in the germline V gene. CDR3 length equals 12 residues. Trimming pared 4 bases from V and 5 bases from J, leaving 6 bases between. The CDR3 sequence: CASSSENEKLFF. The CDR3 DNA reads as TGCGCCAGCAGCAGTGAAAATGAAAAACTGTTTTTT.

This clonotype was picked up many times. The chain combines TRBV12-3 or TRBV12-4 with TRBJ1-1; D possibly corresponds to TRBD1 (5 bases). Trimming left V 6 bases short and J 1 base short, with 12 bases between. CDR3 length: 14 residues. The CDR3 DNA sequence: TGTGCCAGCAGGGGGGACGGACCGAACACTGAAGCTTTCTTT. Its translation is CASRGDGPNTEAFF.

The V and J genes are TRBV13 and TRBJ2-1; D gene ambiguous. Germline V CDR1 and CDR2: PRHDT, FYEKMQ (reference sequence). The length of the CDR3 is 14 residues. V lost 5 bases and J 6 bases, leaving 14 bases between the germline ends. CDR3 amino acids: CASSPHVSLNEQFF. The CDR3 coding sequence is TGTGCCAGCAGCCCGCACGTCTCTCTCAATGAGCAGTTCTTC.

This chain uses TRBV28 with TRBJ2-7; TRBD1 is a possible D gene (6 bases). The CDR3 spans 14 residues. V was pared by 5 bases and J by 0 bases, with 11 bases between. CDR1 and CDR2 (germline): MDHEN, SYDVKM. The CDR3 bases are TGTGCCAGCAGTCTGACAGGCCTCTCCTACGAGCAGTACTTC. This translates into CASSLTGLSYEQYF.

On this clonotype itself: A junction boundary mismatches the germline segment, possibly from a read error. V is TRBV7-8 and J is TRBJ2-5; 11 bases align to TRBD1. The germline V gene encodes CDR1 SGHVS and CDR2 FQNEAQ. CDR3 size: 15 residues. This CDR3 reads CASSPRTGGQGTQYF. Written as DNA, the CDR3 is TGTGCCAGCAGCCCACGGACAGGGGGCCAAGGGACCCAGTACTTC.

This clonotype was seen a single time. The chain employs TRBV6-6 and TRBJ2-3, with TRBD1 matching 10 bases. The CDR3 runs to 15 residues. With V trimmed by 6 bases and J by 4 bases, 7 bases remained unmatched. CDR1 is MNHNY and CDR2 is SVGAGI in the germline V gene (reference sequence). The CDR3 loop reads CASSPRDRGADTQYF. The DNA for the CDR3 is TGTGCCAGCAGCCCCCGGGACAGGGGTGCAGATACGCAGTATTTT.

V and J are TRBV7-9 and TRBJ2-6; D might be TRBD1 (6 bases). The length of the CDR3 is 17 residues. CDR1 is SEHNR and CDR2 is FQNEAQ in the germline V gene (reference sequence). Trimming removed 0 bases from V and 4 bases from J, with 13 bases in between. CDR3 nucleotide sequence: TGTGCCAGCAGCTTAGCGTTGAGGGGGTCCGGGGCCAACGTCCTGACTTTC. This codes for CASSLALRGSGANVLTF.

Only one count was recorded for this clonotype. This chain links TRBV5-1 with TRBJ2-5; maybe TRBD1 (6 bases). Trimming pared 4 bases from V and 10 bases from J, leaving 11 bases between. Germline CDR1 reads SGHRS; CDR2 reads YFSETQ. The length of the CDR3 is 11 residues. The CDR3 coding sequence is TGCGCCAGCAGCCGCCAGGGGAGCCAGTACTTC. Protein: CASSRQGSQYF.

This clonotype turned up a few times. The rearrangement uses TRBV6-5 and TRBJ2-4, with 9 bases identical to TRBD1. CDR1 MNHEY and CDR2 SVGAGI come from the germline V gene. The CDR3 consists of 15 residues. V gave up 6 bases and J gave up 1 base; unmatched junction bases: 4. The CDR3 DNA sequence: TGTGCCAGCAGCCGGGACAGGGATGCCAAAAACATTCAGTACTTC. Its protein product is CASSRDRDAKNIQYF.